Reported below is one TCR beta chain. Antigen: not known. The data are from a study of OX40 agonist ivuxolimab in advanced cancers. The study's findings and limits: Among the lowest peripheral clonal expansion occurred in 0.1-3.0 mg/kg partial responders.

V shed 5 bases, J shed 7 bases, and the junction held 2 bases outside the gene matches. The length of the CDR3 is 13 residues. Germline loops: CDR1 LNHDA, CDR2 SQIVND (reference sequence). Repertoires were generated with immunoSEQ multiplex PCR, while TCRdb's copy carries only in-frame clones and drops some. Of about 110,000 clones listed, approximately 90% were seen once; the top ten hold about 1.2%. The sequence derives from an adult with an advanced solid tumor such as melanoma, head and neck, liver or kidney cancer. V gene TRBV19 combines with J gene TRBJ2-2, with 9 positions matching TRBD1. The sample in question was CD4+ or CD8+ T cells sorted from blood, obtained in a trial of the OX40 agonist ivuxolimab. The CDR3 here is CASSGDRVGELFF. The CDR3 coding sequence is TGTGCCAGTAGTGGGGACAGGGTCGGGGAGCTGTTTTTT.